These 10 T cell receptor beta chains came from one sample sequenced in a study of blood T cell repertoires in COVID-19. Clones were read by immunoSEQ multiplex PCR, and TCRdb kept only the in-frame ones, dropping some. The sample lists approximately 35,000 clones; around 88% were seen once. Sequenced input: peripheral blood. The receptors were sampled from a woman in her sixties or seventies with active COVID-19.

This chain joins TRBV27 and TRBJ1-2; possibly TRBD1 for D (5 bases). Germline loops: CDR1 MNHEY, CDR2 SMNVEV (reference sequence). This CDR3 spans 17 amino acids. Trimming took 6 bases from V and 8 from J, leaving 28 bases between them. This CDR3 reads CASSMGPFEMRRGGYTF. CDR3 sequence (DNA): TGTGCCAGCAGCATGGGCCCTTTCGAAATGCGTCGGGGGGGCTACACCTTC.

There are a few counts of this clone. The chain is built from TRBV3-1 (or the pseudogene TRBV3-2) and TRBJ2-3; TRBD2 is a possible D gene (6 bases). The V end lost 2 bases, the J end lost 0 bases, and 9 bases lay between the germline ends. The CDR3 runs 15 residues. Germline-derived CDR1 and CDR2 are LGHDT and YNNKEL (reference sequence). This chain's CDR3 is CASSQTRGSTDTQYF. Here the CDR3 DNA reads TGTGCCAGCAGCCAAACCCGGGGGAGCACAGATACGCAGTATTTT.

The J gene is TRBJ2-7, the V gene TRBV5-1, with 8 bases lining up with TRBD2. The length of the CDR3 is 16 residues. Germline CDR1 is SGHRS and CDR2 is YFSETQ. The ends lost 4 bases at V and 7 bases at J; junction bases unmatched: 16. The CDR3 DNA is TGCGCCAGCAGCGCAACGGGGAGCGGGGGCCTAGGGGAGCAGTACTTC. Translation: CASSATGSGGLGEQYF.

The chain couples TRBV7-2 to TRBJ2-5; 7 bases are shared with TRBD1. CDR1 is SGHTA, CDR2 FQGNSA, per germline. The CDR3 is made up of 13 amino acids. Unmatched junction bases numbered 4, after V lost 4 bases and J lost 5 bases. The CDR3 sequence: CASSSTGRETQYF. The CDR3 region has the DNA TGTGCCAGCAGCTCGACAGGGCGGGAGACCCAGTACTTC.

This clone was recorded once. The V gene is TRBV7-2, the J gene TRBJ2-3; possibly TRBD2 for D (6 bases). In germline, CDR1 is SGHTA, CDR2 FQGNSA. The ends were cut back, 1 base at V and 2 bases at J, with 10 bases in the middle. The CDR3 is 15 residues long. This CDR3 is CASSLEAGNTDTQYF. In nucleotides, the CDR3 is TGTGCCAGCAGCTTAGAAGCGGGCAACACAGATACGCAGTATTTT.

J is TRBJ1-4 and V is TRBV5-4, with D uncertain. The V gene lost 0 bases and the J gene lost 5 bases, with 8 bases spanning the gap. Germline V CDR1 and CDR2: SGHNT, YYREEE (reference sequence). This CDR3 is 14 amino acids long. CDR3 nucleotides: TGTGCCAGCAGCTTGGCCGCGAGAAATGAAAAACTGTTTTTT. Its protein product is CASSLAARNEKLFF.

This clone occurred a few times. The chain recombines TRBV28 with TRBJ1-1; maybe TRBD1 (5 bases). Trimming removed 2 bases at V and 7 bases at J, with 17 bases between. The germline V gene has CDR1 MDHEN and CDR2 SYDVKM. CDR3 size: 15 residues. The chain's CDR3 is CASSLPLAGYLEAFF. CDR3 nucleotide sequence: TGTGCCAGCAGTTTACCCCTGGCAGGGTACCTTGAAGCTTTCTTT.

This chain links TRBV7-8 with TRBJ2-7, with a possible D match to TRBD1 (5 bases). CDR3 length: 12 residues. V lost 5 bases, J lost 2 bases, and 7 bases lay in between. The V gene's germline CDR1 is SGHVS and CDR2 FQNEAQ. In DNA form, the CDR3 reads TGTGCCAGCAGCCCGACAGCCTACGAGCAGTACTTC. Translation gives CASSPTAYEQYF.

This clone was recorded a few times. V is TRBV18 and J is TRBJ1-5; the D is unclear. Looked up from germline, CDR1 is KGHSH and CDR2 is LQKENI. With 6 bases removed from V and 0 bases from J, the gap between germline ends came to 12 bases. This CDR3 region has 15 residues. The CDR3 here is CASSPDTNSNQPQHF. CDR3 nucleotide sequence: TGTGCCAGCTCCCCAGACACGAATAGCAATCAGCCCCAGCATTTT.

This clone was detected once. The chain links TRBV6-5 to TRBJ2-3; 7 positions agree with TRBD2. The CDR3 runs 12 residues. CDR1 is MNHEY, CDR2 SVGAGI, per germline. V lost 10 bases and J lost 6; bases outside the gene matches: 7. CDR3 nucleotide sequence: TGTGCCACCAGCCCCGGGGGGGATACGCAGTATTTT. Protein: CATSPGGDTQYF.